The 14 T cell receptor beta chains listed next were all sequenced from one sample in a study of blood T cell repertoires in COVID-19. Only in-frame clones appear in the TCRdb table, and some are missing; sequencing was by immunoSEQ multiplex PCR. The sample lists some 130,000 clones; over 70% were seen once. Source material: peripheral blood. The origin of the receptors is a man aged 80 or over with acute or convalescent COVID-19.

The rearrangement uses TRBV27 and TRBJ2-7; 10 bases fit TRBD1. CDR3 length: 15 residues. With 4 bases clipped from V and 2 bases from J, the junction kept 5 bases outside the gene matches. CDR1 MNHEY and CDR2 SMNVEV come from the germline V gene (reference sequence). In DNA, the CDR3 is TGTGCCAGCAGTTACCGACAGGGGGCTACCTACGAGCAGTACTTC. Translating gives CASSYRQGATYEQYF.

The chain is built from TRBV3-1 (or the pseudogene TRBV3-2) and TRBJ1-5; no reliable D call. The CDR3 is made up of 15 amino acids. Trimming stripped 3 bases from V and 2 bases from J, with 11 bases between. Germline V gene sequence: CDR1 LGHDT, CDR2 YNNKEL (reference sequence). Here the CDR3 DNA reads TGTGCCAGCAGCCAGGGCTTTACAGGCAATCAGCCCCAGCATTTT. Protein sequence: CASSQGFTGNQPQHF.

The V call is TRBV5-1, the J call TRBJ2-7, with D tentatively TRBD1 (6 bases). CDR1 and CDR2 from the germline V gene are SGHRS and YFSETQ. The CDR3 length is 13 residues. Trimming cost V 4 bases and J 0 bases, with 8 bases left between them. CDR3 region: CASSPDSSYEQYF. As DNA, the CDR3 is TGCGCCAGCAGCCCGGACAGCTCCTACGAGCAGTACTTC.

The V and J genes are TRBV3-1 (or the pseudogene TRBV3-2) and TRBJ2-5, with TRBD2 matching over 9 bases. In germline, CDR1 is LGHDT, CDR2 YNNKEL (reference sequence). With 5 bases clipped from V and 5 bases from J, the junction kept 6 bases outside the gene matches. This CDR3 is 14 amino acids long. The CDR3 protein is CASSTRGGSETQYF. CDR3 nucleotide sequence: TGTGCCAGCAGCACGCGGGGGGGCTCGGAGACCCAGTACTTC.

The chain links TRBV29-1 to TRBJ2-1; a weak D match, TRBD2 (5 bases). CDR1 is SQVTM and CDR2 is ANQGSEA in the germline V gene. V lost 4 bases and J 9 bases, leaving 16 bases between the germline ends. CDR3 length: 13 residues. Written as DNA, the CDR3 is TGCAGCGTTGTAAGGACCTCGCTAGCTGAGCAGTTCTTC. This encodes CSVVRTSLAEQFF.

V gene TRBV4-1 combines with J gene TRBJ2-3; 7 bases are a match to TRBD2. Losses at the gene ends were 4 bases for V and 2 bases for J; bases not matched to a gene: 12. The V gene's germline CDR1 is MGHRA and CDR2 YSYEKL. The CDR3 contains 17 residues. The CDR3 region has the DNA TGCGCCAGCAGCCTACCGGAGGGAGCGGGGCCCACAGATACGCAGTATTTT. The encoded protein is CASSLPEGAGPTDTQYF.

CDR3 loop: CASSFFRGAEYGYTF. The CDR3 DNA is TGTGCCAGCAGCTTCTTCAGGGGCGCGGAGTATGGCTACACCTTC. The chain uses TRBV11-3 and TRBJ1-2; D may be TRBD1 (6 bases). The V and J ends lost 3 bases and 5 bases respectively, with 16 bases between them. This CDR3 spans 15 amino acids. Germline assignment: CDR1 SGHNT and CDR2 YENEEA.

As DNA, the CDR3 is TGTGCCAGCAGCGCAGGGACAGGGGGGACCGGGGAGCTGTTTTTT. Translation: CASSAGTGGTGELFF. V usage is TRBV11-1 and J usage is TRBJ2-2; 11 bases fit TRBD1. The CDR3 totals 15 residues. V gave up 5 bases and J gave up 5 bases; unmatched junction bases: 4. The germline CDR1 and CDR2 sequences are SGHAT and FQDESV (reference sequence).

This clone was counted many times. V is TRBV2 and J is TRBJ2-5; D gene unclear. CDR3 length: 18 residues. The V gene's germline CDR1 is SNHLY and CDR2 FYNNEI. V dropped 7 bases and J dropped 5 bases, with 29 bases sitting between them. The CDR3 coding sequence is TGTGCCAGCAATTTCGGCGCCTCTAGGTTGAGCAGCGCGGAGACCCAGTACTTC. Encoded protein: CASNFGASRLSSAETQYF.

This clone has a handful of counts. The rearrangement joins TRBV28 to TRBJ2-7; possibly TRBD1 for D (6 bases). The ends were cut back, 4 bases at V and 3 bases at J, with 28 bases in the middle. CDR1 and CDR2 from the germline V gene are MDHEN and SYDVKM. This CDR3 is 19 amino acids long. CDR3 sequence: CASSSFFTIQGNLHYEQYF. CDR3 bases: TGTGCCAGCAGTTCCTTTTTTACTATCCAGGGGAACCTACACTACGAGCAGTACTTC.

This chain uses TRBV16 with TRBJ1-2; no clear D. V was trimmed by 0 bases and J by 6 bases, leaving 8 bases between them. CDR3 length equals 13 residues. CDR1 and CDR2 (germline): KGHSY, FQNENV. Here the CDR3 reads CASSQSGRDGYTF. CDR3 DNA: TGTGCCAGCAGCCAATCTGGGCGGGATGGCTACACCTTC.

The CDR3 bases are TGCGCCAGCAGCTTCATGAGCGGGGGCTACAATGAGCAGTTCTTC. It specifies CASSFMSGGYNEQFF. V usage is TRBV5-1 and J usage is TRBJ2-1, with 8 bases matching TRBD2. Germline trimming cut 2 bases from V and 3 bases from J; bases unmatched to any gene: 4. Germline V gene lookup returns CDR1 SGHRS and CDR2 YFSETQ. The CDR3 loop spans 15 amino acids.

The rearrangement links TRBV19 to TRBJ2-7; TRBD1 might be the D (6 bases). This CDR3 is 16 amino acids long. Germline CDR1 and CDR2: LNHDA and SQIVND (reference sequence). Trimming took off 4 bases at V and 1 base at J, with 17 bases between the two ends. The CDR3 reads CASSKDPGVGSYEQYF. For the CDR3, the DNA is TGTGCCAGTAGTAAAGATCCAGGGGTTGGATCCTACGAGCAGTACTTC.

The chain links TRBV11-2 to TRBJ2-3; no clear D. Per germline, CDR1 SGHAT and CDR2 FQNNGV. This CDR3 contains 14 residues. Trimming removed 6 bases at V and 0 bases at J, with 10 bases between. CDR3 in amino acids: CASRMGLSTDTQYF. CDR3 nucleotides: TGTGCCAGCAGGATGGGCTTGAGCACAGATACGCAGTATTTT.